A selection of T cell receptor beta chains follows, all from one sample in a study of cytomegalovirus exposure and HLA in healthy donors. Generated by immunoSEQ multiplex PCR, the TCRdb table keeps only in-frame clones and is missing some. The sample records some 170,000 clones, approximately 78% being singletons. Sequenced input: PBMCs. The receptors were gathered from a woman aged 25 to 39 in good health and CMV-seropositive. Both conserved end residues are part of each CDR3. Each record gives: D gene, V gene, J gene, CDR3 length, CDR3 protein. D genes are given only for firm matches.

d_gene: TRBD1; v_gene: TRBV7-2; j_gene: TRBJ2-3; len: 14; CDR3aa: CASTWGTGTDTQYF
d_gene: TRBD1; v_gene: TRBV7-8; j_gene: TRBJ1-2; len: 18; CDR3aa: CASSFRGREDRAPYGYTF
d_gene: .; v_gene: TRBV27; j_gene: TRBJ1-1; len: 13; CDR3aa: CASSLRGSVEAFF
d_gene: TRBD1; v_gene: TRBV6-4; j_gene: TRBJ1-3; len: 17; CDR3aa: CASTQGDRDYPGNTIYF
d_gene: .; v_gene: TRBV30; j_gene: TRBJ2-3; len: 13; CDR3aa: CAWTGISRDTQYF
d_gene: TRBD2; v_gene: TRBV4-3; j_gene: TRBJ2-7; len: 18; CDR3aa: CASSQDFPLESGDYEQYF
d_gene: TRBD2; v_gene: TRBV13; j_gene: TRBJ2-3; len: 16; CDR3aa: CASSFRLAGGHDTQYF
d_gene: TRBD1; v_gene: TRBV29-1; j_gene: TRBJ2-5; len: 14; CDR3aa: CSVEGQAQQETQYF
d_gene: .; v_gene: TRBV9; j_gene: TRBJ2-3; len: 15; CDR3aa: CASSVAGRSTDTQYF
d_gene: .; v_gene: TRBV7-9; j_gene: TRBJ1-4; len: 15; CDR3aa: CASSLSGTKGEKLFF
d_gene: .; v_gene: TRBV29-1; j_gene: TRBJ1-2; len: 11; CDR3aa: CSVVQGNGYTF
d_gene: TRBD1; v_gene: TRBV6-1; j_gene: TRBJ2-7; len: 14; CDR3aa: CASRHGTAPYEQYF
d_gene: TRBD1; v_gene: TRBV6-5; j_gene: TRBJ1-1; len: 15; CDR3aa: CASSYGTGEVTEAFF
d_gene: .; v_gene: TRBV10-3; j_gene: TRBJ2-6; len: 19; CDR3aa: CAISEYVSVRSSGANVLTF
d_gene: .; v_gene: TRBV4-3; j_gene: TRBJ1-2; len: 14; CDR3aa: CASSQDRFNYGYTF
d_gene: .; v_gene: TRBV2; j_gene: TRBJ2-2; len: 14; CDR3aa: CASSETGYTGELFF
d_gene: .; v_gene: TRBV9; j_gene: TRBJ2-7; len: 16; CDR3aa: CASSPVGAVLDGKQYF
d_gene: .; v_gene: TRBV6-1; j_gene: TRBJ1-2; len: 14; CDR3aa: CASSPGGQHYGYTF
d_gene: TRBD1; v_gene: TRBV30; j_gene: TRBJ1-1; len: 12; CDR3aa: CAWGQGNTEAFF
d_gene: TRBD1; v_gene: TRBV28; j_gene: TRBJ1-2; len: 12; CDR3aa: CASSRQGTGYTF
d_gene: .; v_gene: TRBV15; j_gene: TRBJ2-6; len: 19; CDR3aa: CATSRDYRTGHSGANVLTF
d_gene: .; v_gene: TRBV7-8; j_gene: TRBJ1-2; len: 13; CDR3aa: CASSSTGTYGYTF
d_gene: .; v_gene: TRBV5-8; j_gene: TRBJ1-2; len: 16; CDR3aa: CASTREAGLLNYGYTF
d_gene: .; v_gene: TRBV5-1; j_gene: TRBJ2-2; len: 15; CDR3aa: CASRARVTGTGELFF
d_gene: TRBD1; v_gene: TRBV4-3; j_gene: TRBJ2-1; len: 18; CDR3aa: CASSQVHRLGQGYNEQFF
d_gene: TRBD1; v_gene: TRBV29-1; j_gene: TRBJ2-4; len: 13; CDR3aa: CSVARGGQGLQYF
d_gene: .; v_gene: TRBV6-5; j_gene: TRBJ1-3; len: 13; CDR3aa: CASSYQAGNTIYF
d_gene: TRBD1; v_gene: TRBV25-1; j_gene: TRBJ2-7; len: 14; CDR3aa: CASSETGGFYEQYF
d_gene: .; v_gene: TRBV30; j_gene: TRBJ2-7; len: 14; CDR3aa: CAWSTRHSSYEQYF
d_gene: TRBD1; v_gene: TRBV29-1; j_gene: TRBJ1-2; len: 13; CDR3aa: CSVAGDRDYGYTF
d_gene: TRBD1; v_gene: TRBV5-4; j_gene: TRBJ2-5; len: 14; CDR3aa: CASSWGTVQETQYF
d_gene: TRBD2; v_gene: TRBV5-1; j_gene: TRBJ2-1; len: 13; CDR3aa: CASSYLADNEQFF
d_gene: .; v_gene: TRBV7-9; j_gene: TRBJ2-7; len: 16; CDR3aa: CASSLGSLGHAYEQYF
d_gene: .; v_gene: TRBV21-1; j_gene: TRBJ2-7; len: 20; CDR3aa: CASSKEPGGRIPGVHYEQYF
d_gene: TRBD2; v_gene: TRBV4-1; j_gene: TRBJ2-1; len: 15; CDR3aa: CASSQTGLAYNEQFF
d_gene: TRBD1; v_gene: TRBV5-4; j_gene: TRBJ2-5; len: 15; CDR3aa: CASSFLRTGQETQYF
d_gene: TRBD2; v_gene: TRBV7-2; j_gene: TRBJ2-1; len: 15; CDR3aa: CASSLPGTRAGEQFF
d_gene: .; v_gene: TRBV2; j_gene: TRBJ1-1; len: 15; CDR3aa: CASKRGATMNTEAFF
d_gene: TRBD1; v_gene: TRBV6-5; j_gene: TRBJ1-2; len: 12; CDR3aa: CASWTGDYGYTF
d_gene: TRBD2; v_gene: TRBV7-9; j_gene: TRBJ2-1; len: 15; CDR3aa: CASSRTSGGANEQFF
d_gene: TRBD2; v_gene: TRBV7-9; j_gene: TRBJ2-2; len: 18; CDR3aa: CASSLPMNLAGYTGELFF
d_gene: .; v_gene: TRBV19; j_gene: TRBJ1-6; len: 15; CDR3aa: CASSITWRGDSPLHF
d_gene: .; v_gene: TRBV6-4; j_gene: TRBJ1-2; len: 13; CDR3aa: CASSADSNYGYTF
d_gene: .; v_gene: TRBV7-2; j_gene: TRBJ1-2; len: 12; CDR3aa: CASSLAGGGYTF
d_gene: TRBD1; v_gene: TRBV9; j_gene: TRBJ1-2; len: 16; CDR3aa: CASSGFPTGSVYGYTF